This T cell receptor beta chain was documented in a study of shared clonotypes between healthy human individuals. Study-level information: Sampling drew on donors who were two women and three men aged 18 to 49. CD4 naive and memory got three plates each, CD8 naive two, CD8 memory one.

V gave up 3 bases and J gave up 2 bases, with 17 bases separating them. CDR3 length: 17 amino acids. CDR1 MDHEN and CDR2 SYDVKM come from the germline V gene. This clone was detected ten times or more. Its antigen is as yet unknown. The CD4+ fraction was divided into a CD45RA+ naive subset and a CD45RA-negative memory subset. The study, taken as a whole, reports: The study found approximately 5% of naive CD4 clonotypes shared across a handful of donors.

TCRdb's copy holds only in-frame clones and misses some; the assay was immunoSEQ multiplex PCR. The sample includes approximately 350,000 clones, around 72% of them seen just once. The receptor was isolated from a man aged 25-45 years in good health. This chain joins TRBV28 and TRBJ1-5, with D tentatively TRBD1 (6 bases). Input material: memory CD4+ T cells sorted from blood. Subset meaning: CD45RA-negative fraction. The CDR3 DNA reads as TGTGCCAGCAGTTTTCACAGGGAGAAGTGGGGCAATCAGCCCCAGCATTTT. It encodes CASSFHREKWGNQPQHF.